A selection of T cell receptor beta chains follows, all from one sample in a study of cytomegalovirus exposure and HLA in healthy donors. Measured with immunoSEQ multiplex PCR; TCRdb has only the in-frame clones, and not every one. The sample consists of 120,000 or so clones, 15% to 17% of them appearing once. Sequencing was done on a sample of PBMCs. The receptors here all came from a woman in her late teens or twenties in good health and CMV-seronegative. Both conserved end residues are part of each CDR3. The D gene is left open where the match is weak. Rows may omit the clone size; those that give it use once, few, many or a size class.

size	V	J	D	DNA	CDR3
few	TRBV7-8	TRBJ1-5	TRBD1	TGTGCCAGCAGCTTAGGATTCGGACAGGGCGGCCAGCCCCAGCATTTT	CASSLGFGQGGQPQHF
.	TRBV19	TRBJ1-1	.	TGTGCCAGTAGTATAGATGAGTTGTTTAGAGGCAACACTGAAGCTTTCTTT	CASSIDELFRGNTEAFF
.	TRBV7-3	TRBJ2-5	TRBD1	TGTGCCAGCAGCTTAACAGGGGGCGCGAAGACCCAGTACTTC	CASSLTGGAKTQYF
.	TRBV4-1	TRBJ2-2	.	TGCGCCAGCAGCCAAGATAGGCGGACCGGGGAGCTGTTTTTT	CASSQDRRTGELFF
.	TRBV7-6	TRBJ1-4	.	TGTGCCAGCAGCGCCGGGGTAGGAACTAATGAAAAACTGTTTTTT	CASSAGVGTNEKLFF
.	TRBV6-4	TRBJ2-1	TRBD2	TGTGCCAGCAGCCCTTTAGCGGGGTCGATGAATGAGCAGTTCTTC	CASSPLAGSMNEQFF
.	TRBV4-3	TRBJ1-2	.	TGCGCCAGCAGCCAAGAACAGGGCTATGGCTACACCTTC	CASSQEQGYGYTF
.	TRBV28	TRBJ1-2	.	TGTGCCAGCAGCCTGGAGGGTATCTATGGCTACACCTTC	CASSLEGIYGYTF
few	TRBV28	TRBJ2-7	TRBD2	TGTGCCAGCAGTTCTACCCGAAGCGGGGGCTACGAGCAGTACTTC	CASSSTRSGGYEQYF
few	TRBV2	TRBJ1-5	.	TGTGCCAGCAGCTCGGGGGGGGTAGGCAATCAGCCCCAGCATTTT	CASSSGGVGNQPQHF
few	TRBV7-8	TRBJ2-7	.	TGTGCCAGCAGCCCCAGGTGGGTCTCCTACGAGCAGTACTTC	CASSPRWVSYEQYF
few	TRBV30	TRBJ2-5	TRBD1	TGTGCCTGGGCGCATGGGACAGTGGAAGAGACCCAGTACTTC	CAWAHGTVEETQYF
few	TRBV2	TRBJ1-3	.	TGTGCCAGCCTGGGTCTTGGGACACTCTCTGGAAACACCATATATTTT	CASLGLGTLSGNTIYF
few	TRBV7-8	TRBJ1-5	.	TGTGCCAGCAGCTTCACAGGGAGGGATCAGCCCCAGCATTTT	CASSFTGRDQPQHF
few	TRBV4-3	TRBJ1-2	.	TGCGCCAGCAGCCAAGATCGGACTTTCTATGGCTACACCTTC	CASSQDRTFYGYTF